This T cell receptor beta chain was recovered during a study of beta chain features in type 1 diabetes. Study-wide results and caveats: Researchers caution that PCR might favor shorter templates, equally among patients and controls. Type 1 diabetes patients had moderately but significantly shorter TCRB CDR3s in all four CD4+ subsets.

Expressed TCRB transcripts were sequenced after all isolated RNA was converted to cDNA. Measured with immunoSEQ multiplex PCR; TCRdb has only the in-frame clones, and not every one. The table lists around 250,000 clones, roughly 13% of them singletons. Naive, central memory, regulatory and stem cell-like memory cells within the CD4+ compartment were sorted using CD45RO/CCR7/CD25/CD127/CD95/CD27. Germline CDR1 SGHDT, CDR2 YYEEEE. The CDR3 sequence is 16 residues long. J was trimmed by 2 bases and V by 4 bases; bases with no gene match: 5. This clone has just a few counts. No antigen is known for it. This receptor was obtained from a man aged 25-45 years with type 1 diabetes. The gene calls are TRBV5-6 and TRBJ2-1, with 11 nucleotides matching TRBD2. Material for sequencing was naive CD4+ T cells from blood. The CDR3 DNA reads TGTGCCAGCAGCGGGCGACTAGCGGGAACCTACAATGAGCAGTTCTTC. This codes for CASSGRLAGTYNEQFF.